Listed here is a single T cell receptor (beta chain). This record belongs to a study of blood T cells in healthy people across ages. The V gene's germline CDR1 is SNHLY and CDR2 FYNNEI. The CDR3 is 15 amino acids. Trimming removed 1 base at V and 0 bases at J, with 9 bases between. A sample-barcoded 5' primer and a J-beta primer mix were used in a second PCR of about 7 to 12 cycles. TCRdb re-analysed the 5' RACE reads in MiXCR, keeping a single row per CDR3 protein. This sample yields about 290,000 distinct CDR3 sequences, of which less than 30% are seen a single time; over 25% belongs to the top ten.

The sequenced sample consisted of blood. This TCR derives from a woman in her 70s in good health. This chain uses TRBV2 with TRBJ1-1; D unclear. The CDR3 DNA follows: TGTGCCAGCAGTGAAGAGCCCGAGATGAACACTGAAGCTTTCTTT. It specifies CASSEEPEMNTEAFF.